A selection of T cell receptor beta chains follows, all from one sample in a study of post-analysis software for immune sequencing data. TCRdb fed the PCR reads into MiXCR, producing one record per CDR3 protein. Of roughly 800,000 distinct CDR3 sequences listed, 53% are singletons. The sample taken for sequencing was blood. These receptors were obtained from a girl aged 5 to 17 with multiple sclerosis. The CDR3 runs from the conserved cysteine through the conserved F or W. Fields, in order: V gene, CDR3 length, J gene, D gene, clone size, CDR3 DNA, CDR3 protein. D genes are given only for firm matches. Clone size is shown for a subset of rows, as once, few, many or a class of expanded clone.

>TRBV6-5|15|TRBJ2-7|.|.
TGTGCCAGCAGTTATCGGACAGCCCTACCCGGGGAGCAGTACTTC
CASSYRTALPGEQYF
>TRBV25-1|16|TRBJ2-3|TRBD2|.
TGTGCCAGCAGTAAAGTGGCGGGGGGTAAGCAAGATACGCAGTATTTT
CASSKVAGGKQDTQYF
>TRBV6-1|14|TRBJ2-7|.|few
TGTGCCAGCAGTGAACGCCGGGGAGGCTACGAGCAGTACTTC
CASSERRGGYEQYF
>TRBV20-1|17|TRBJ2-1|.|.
TGCAGTGCTAGGAAATACGGACGAGCGGGCCTATACAATGAGCAGTTCTTC
CSARKYGRAGLYNEQFF
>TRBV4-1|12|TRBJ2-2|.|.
TGCGCCAGCAGCCTTCCCCGCGGGGAGCGGTTTTTT
CASSLPRGERFF
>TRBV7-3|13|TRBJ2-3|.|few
TGTGCCAGCAGACGAGCTAGCACAGATACGCAGTATTTT
CASRRASTDTQYF
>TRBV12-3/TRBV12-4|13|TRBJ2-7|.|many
TGTGCCAGCAGTTTAGCCGCAACGTACGAGCAGTACTTC
CASSLAATYEQYF
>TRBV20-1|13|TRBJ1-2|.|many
TGCAGTGCTAGGCAGATTCAGAGCTATGGCTACACCTTC
CSARQIQSYGYTF
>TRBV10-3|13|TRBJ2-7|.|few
TGTGCCCCCGATCAGGTTAGCTCCTACGAGCAGTACTTC
CAPDQVSSYEQYF
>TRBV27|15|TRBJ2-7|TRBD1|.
TGTGCCAGCAGTTTAAGTCGGGGACAGGGCTACGAGCAGTACTTC
CASSLSRGQGYEQYF
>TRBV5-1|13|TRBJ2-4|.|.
TGCGCCAGCAGCTTGGCCGGCAGGCAAGAGCAGTACTTC
CASSLAGRQEQYF
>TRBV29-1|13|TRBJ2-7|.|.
TGCAGCGGCGGGACAGCCGCCTTGAATGAGCAGTACTTC
CSGGTAALNEQYF
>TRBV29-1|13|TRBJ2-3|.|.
TGCAGCGTTGACTCCGAGGCCACAGATACGCAGTATTTT
CSVDSEATDTQYF
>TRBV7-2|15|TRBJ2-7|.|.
TGTGCCAGCAGCCCTTTGACATCATCCTCCTACGAGCAGTACTTC
CASSPLTSSSYEQYF
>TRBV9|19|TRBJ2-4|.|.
TGTGCCAGCAGCGTAGAGGGGCACTCAGGGCCCTTTTTTGAAAACATTCAGTACTTC
CASSVEGHSGPFFENIQYF
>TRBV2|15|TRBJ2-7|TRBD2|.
TGTGCCAGCAGTGAAGGGAACGGGAGGATCTACGAGCAGTACTTC
CASSEGNGRIYEQYF
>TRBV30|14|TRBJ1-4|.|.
TGTGCCTGGAGTGTACCCCCAGGCCGTGAAAAACTGTTTTTT
CAWSVPPGREKLFF
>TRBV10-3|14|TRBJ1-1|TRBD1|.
TGTGCCATCAGTGCGGGACAGGAGAACACTGAAGCTTTCTTT
CAISAGQENTEAFF
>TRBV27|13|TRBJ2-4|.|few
TGTGCCAGCAGTCTCAGGGTATCGGGGGAGCAGTACTTC
CASSLRVSGEQYF
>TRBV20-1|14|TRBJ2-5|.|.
TGCAGTGCTAGTGAGTGTTCGTACCAAGAGACCCAGTACTTC
CSASECSYQETQYF
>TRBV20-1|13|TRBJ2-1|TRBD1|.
TGCAGTGCTAGGGGACAGGGGAAGAATGAGCAGTTCTTC
CSARGQGKNEQFF
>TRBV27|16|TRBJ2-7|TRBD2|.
TGTGCCAGCAGTTACGGGACTAGCGGGGGCCCCTACGAGCAGTACTTC
CASSYGTSGGPYEQYF